Sequencing of this TCR beta chain was carried out in a study of T cells in tuberculosis. The repertoire was sequenced with immunoSEQ multiplex PCR; TCRdb's copy has only in-frame clones and lacks some. The table lists 25,000 to 35,000 clones, about 90% of them singletons. The CDR3 totals 15 residues. With 3 bases clipped from V and 2 bases from J, the junction kept 2 bases outside the gene matches. Germline lookup yields CDR1 SGHDT and CDR2 YYEEEE. Regarding time point: new active TB diagnosis, blood taken before or within 7 days of starting treatment. The rearrangement links TRBV5-6 to TRBJ2-1; 10 nucleotides match TRBD2. The clonotype comes from an adult with tuberculosis. Sequencing used PBMCs, obtained at tuberculosis diagnosis. The CDR3 bases are TGTGCCAGCAGCTCCAGCGGGGGGGCCTACAATGAGCAGTTCTTC. It encodes CASSSSGGAYNEQFF.